This TCR beta chain was found in a study of regulatory T cells (dated by TCRdb to about 2018). With regard to the full study: T-cell receptor beta repertoires of sorted regulatory, conventional CD4+ and CD8+ T cells were compared between CD3G-deficient patients and healthy controls.

Worth noting for this clone: This clone's antigen is unknown. Base-call qualities are not available, and no considerably larger clone is one nucleotide away.

Findings and caveats that apply to the study as a whole: Compared with control CD8+ cells, CD8+ T cells derived from patients showed a nonsignificant trend toward reduced Shannon entropy. Patient repertoires showed restricted unique TRB V-J pairs and skewed V and J gene usage, most marked in regulatory T cells.

The multiplex PCR used 52 forward TRBV primers and 13 reverse TRBJ primers, with assay-based and computational corrections for amplification bias. Rearranged TRB loci were amplified from genomic DNA by multiplex PCR within the immunoSEQ assay. TRB amplicons were sequenced on an Illumina HiSeq platform. The paper's data handling went like this. Custom algorithms error-filtered the raw sequences and aligned the raw sequences to reference gene sequences, after which the immunoSEQ online tools were used for analysis. The frequencies of productive and nonproductive TRB rearrangements were evaluated among unique sequences as well as among total sequences. For TRB CDR3 positions 6 and 7, hydrophobicity together with amino acid composition served as the basis for assessing self-reactivity potential. Group comparisons used t tests, Mann-Whitney tests or two-way ANOVA run in Prism software. TCRdb stores this immuneACCESS table with in-frame sequences only. Part of the clones is absent; in the studies checked, under half of the shortfall reflects unresolved V genes, and no reason is known for the rest. V and J calls and clone size are those listed in that table; D and trimming were worked out from the DNA. This sample lists 10,000 or so clones; nearly 85% were detected once. The biggest ten clones account for roughly a tenth of the sample.

Evidence of autoimmunity was found in all CD3G-deficient patients, and more severe autoimmunity was observed in two of the patients. At the time of testing, the patients were between 2 and 39 years old, and their CD4+ and CD8+ T cells had reduced naive proportions and increased memory proportions. The patient group comprised more than 5 individuals with CD3G deficiency. An international network of physicians spanning the United States, Europe and Asia provided the patient samples and clinical data. Peripheral blood mononuclear cells were isolated by Ficoll density separation. CD3+ CD8+ CD4- T cells were isolated on a FACSAria cell sorter. Inclusive of the bounding cysteine and phenylalanine, the CDR3 is 13 residues long. The read is trimmed to its CDR3 DNA, 39 bases read in frame from base 1. Trimming accounts for 3 bases at V and 9 bases at J, while the number of junction bases matched to no gene is 2. The germline V gene gives CDR1 as MDHEN and CDR2 as SYDVKM.

The chain joins TRBV28 to TRBJ2-1; 10 junctional bases match TRBD2. Sequenced: CD8+ T cells sorted from blood. The TCR sequence derives from a person in their late teens or twenties with CD3G deficiency. The DNA sequence is given as TGTGCCAGCAGTTTCAGACTAGCGGGTGAGCAGTTCTTC. Translated, this gives CASSFRLAGEQFF.